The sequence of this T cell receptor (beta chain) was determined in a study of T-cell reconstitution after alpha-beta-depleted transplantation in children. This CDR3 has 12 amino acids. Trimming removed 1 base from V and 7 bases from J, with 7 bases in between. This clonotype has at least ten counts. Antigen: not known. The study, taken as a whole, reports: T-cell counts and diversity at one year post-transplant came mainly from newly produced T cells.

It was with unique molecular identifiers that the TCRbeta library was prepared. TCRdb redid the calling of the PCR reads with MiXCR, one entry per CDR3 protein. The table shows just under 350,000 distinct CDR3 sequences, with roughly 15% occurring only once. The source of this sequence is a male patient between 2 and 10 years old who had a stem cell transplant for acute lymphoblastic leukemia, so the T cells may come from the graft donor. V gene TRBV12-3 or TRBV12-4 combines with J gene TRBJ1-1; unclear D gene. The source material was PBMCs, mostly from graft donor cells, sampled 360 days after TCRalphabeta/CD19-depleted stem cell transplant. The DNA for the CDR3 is TGTGCCAGCAGTTTAGAGGTATTTGAAGCTTTCTTT. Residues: CASSLEVFEAFF.